This entry lists 4 T cell receptor beta chains sequenced from one sample in a study of glioma-infiltrating T cells after dendritic cell vaccination. Time point noted: after dendritic cell vaccination, including at tumor progression/relapse. Here immunoSEQ multiplex PCR was the method, and the copy in TCRdb shows in-frame clones only, minus some. This table holds approximately 90,000 clones, more than 80% found once. Here the sequenced sample was blood, taken after dendritic cell vaccination. These receptor sequences come from a human donor with glioblastoma.

This clone was observed a few times. The chain has TRBV4-1 and TRBJ1-2; 10 nucleotides agree with TRBD1. This CDR3 comprises 15 residues. Losses at the gene ends were 4 bases for V and 5 bases for J; bases not matched to a gene: 7. CDR1 and CDR2 from the germline V gene are MGHRA and YSYEKL. The CDR3 region has the DNA TGCGCCAGCAGCCCGGCACCGGGACAGGGGTATGGCTACACCTTC. Its translation: CASSPAPGQGYGYTF.

V gene TRBV11-2 combines with J gene TRBJ1-1; D perhaps matches TRBD1 (5 bases). Trimming pared 2 bases from V and 1 base from J, leaving 8 bases between. This CDR3 contains 14 residues. CDR1 SGHAT and CDR2 FQNNGV come from the germline V gene. CDR3 in amino acids: CASSLQQGNTEAFF. The DNA for the CDR3 is TGTGCCAGCAGCTTACAGCAGGGGAACACTGAAGCTTTCTTT.

V usage is TRBV28 and J usage is TRBJ1-2, with 9 bases fitting TRBD1. The CDR3 runs to 14 residues. Germline lookup yields CDR1 MDHEN and CDR2 SYDVKM. V shed 5 bases and J 6 bases; nucleotides not matched to a gene: 7. CDR3 coding DNA: TGTGCCAGCAGTCCCGGACAGGGGACGGATGGCTACACCTTC. Translation: CASSPGQGTDGYTF.

CDR3 sequence reads: CASSEGPGQHNEQFF. In nucleotides, the CDR3 is TGTGCCAGCAGCGAGGGCCCGGGACAGCACAATGAGCAGTTCTTC. V usage is TRBV9 and J usage is TRBJ2-1; 7 bases are a match to TRBD1. The CDR3 sequence is 15 residues long. Germline V gives CDR1 SGDLS, CDR2 YYNGEE. The ends lost 3 bases at V and 5 bases at J; junction bases unmatched: 8.